This paragraph covers one T cell receptor beta chain sequence. The antigen is unknown. This may be a read error, as it is one base from a much larger clone. It is likely a read error, because the conserved phenylalanine at the end of the CDR3 is missing. Uncontrolled infection, other autoimmune disease, pregnancy and lactation each barred patients from inclusion. The authors took PBMCs from 7.5 to 10 ml fresh peripheral blood. These data originate in a study of T cells in Graves' hyperthyroidism and ophthalmopathy. Study-level points and caveats: Blood samples included most of the expanded thyroid clonotypes exceeding 0.001.

The TCR beta CDR3 regions underwent amplification using RNA transcripts as the source. TCR CDR3 underwent first-round RT-PCR with the HTBI primer set. TCRdb reprocessed the multiplex PCR reads via MiXCR and lists one record per CDR3 protein. The data contain over 200,000 distinct CDR3 sequences, roughly 15% of them seen just once; the ten biggest clones take up roughly 53%. CDR1 and CDR2 (germline): SNHLY, FYNNEI. Trimming shortened V by 6 bases and J by 0 bases, and 13 bases separated the two germline ends. This CDR3 is built from 15 residues. This sequence was found in a man between 45 and 60 years old with Graves' hyperthyroidism. The gene calls are TRBV2 and TRBJ2-3, with D maybe TRBD1 (5 bases). Sequenced sample: blood. CDR3 DNA: TGTGCCAGCAGCTTTCAGGGTGATAGCACAGATACGCAGTATTCT. Protein product: CASSFQGDSTDTQYS.